This T cell receptor beta chain came from a study of PD-L1 blockade in urothelial cancer. Study-wide background: Men with urothelial cancer arising in the bladder made up about nine tenths of the roughly 29 patients. It was at 3 weeks (second dose) and 6 weeks after treatment start that blood was analyzed.

Each PCR received spiked synthetic TCR analog templates. Data came from immunoSEQ multiplex PCR; TCRdb stores just in-frame clones and leaves some out. This table holds around 53,000 clones, about 85% found once. Time point noted: peripheral blood 6 weeks after treatment start. Locally advanced or metastatic urothelial carcinoma affected all patients. Germline values: CDR1 LGHNA, CDR2 YNFKEQ. This CDR3 spans 15 amino acids. V gave up 2 bases and J gave up 4 bases; unmatched junction bases: 7. This chain uses TRBV4-2 with TRBJ1-2; 7 bases fit TRBD1. Sequenced material: PBMCs, taken around atezolizumab (anti-PD-L1) treatment. The receptor was isolated from a man in his fifties with urothelial cancer. CDR3 bases: TGTGCCAGCAGCCAACCGGGACAGATCATCTATGGCTACACCTTC. It encodes CASSQPGQIIYGYTF.